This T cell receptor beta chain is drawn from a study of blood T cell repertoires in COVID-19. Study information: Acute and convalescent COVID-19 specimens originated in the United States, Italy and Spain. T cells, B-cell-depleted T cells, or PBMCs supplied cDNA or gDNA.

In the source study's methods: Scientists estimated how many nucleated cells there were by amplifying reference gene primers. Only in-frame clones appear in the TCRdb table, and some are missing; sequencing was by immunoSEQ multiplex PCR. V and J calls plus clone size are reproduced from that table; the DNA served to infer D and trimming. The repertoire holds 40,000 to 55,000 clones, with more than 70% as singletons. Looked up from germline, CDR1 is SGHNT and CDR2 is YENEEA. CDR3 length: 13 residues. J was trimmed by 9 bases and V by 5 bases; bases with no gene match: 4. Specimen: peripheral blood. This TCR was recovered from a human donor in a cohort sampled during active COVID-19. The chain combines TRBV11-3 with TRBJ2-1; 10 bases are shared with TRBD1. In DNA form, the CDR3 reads TGTGCCAGCAGCGGGGGACAGGGGTTTGAGCAGTTCTTC. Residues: CASSGGQGFEQFF.